The clone carrying this T cell receptor beta chain was observed a few times. Its antigen is undetermined. The sample belongs to a study of T cell clones after liver transplantation. The overall study: Pre-transplant mixed lymphocyte reactions yielded third-party-reactive TCRbeta sequences as comparators for graft-donor-reactive sequences.

Profiling relied on immunoSEQ multiplex PCR, and the TCRdb table lists in-frame clones only, not all of them. The profile covers about 9,100 clones, with nearly 80% appearing a single time and more than 15% taken by the ten largest. The CDR3 sequence is 12 residues long. Germline V CDR1 and CDR2: LGHNA, YNFKEQ. V lost 6 bases and J 7 bases, leaving 9 bases between the germline ends. General observations from the study: Post-transplant, graft-donor-reactive CD4 TCRbeta sequences in blood dropped significantly in 5 of 8 subjects.

V usage is TRBV4-2 and J usage is TRBJ2-2; no clear D gene. The clonotype originates from a human donor who received a liver transplant. Specimen: CD8+ T cells from blood, collected before liver transplant. CDR3 loop: CASRPEVGELFF. In nucleotides, the CDR3 is TGTGCCAGCAGACCCGAGGTCGGGGAGCTGTTTTTT.